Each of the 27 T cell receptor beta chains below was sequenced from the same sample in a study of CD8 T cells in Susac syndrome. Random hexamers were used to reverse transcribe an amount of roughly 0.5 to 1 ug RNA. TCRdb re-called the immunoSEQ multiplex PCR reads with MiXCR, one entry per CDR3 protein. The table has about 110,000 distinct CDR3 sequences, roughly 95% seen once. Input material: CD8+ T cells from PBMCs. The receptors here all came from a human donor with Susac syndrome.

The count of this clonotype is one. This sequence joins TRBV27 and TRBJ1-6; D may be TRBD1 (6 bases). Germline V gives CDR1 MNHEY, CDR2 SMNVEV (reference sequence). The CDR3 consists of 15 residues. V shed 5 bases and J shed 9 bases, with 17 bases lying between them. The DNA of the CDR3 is TGTGCCAGCAGTCCCTACAGGGAAAGGAGTTCACCCCTCCACTTT. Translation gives CASSPYRERSSPLHF.

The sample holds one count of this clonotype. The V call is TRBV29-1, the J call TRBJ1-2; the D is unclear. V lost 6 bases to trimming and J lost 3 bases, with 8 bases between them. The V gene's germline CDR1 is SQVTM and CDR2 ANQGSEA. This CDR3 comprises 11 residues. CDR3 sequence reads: CSVRTDYGYTF. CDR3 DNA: TGCAGCGTCAGGACTGACTATGGCTACACCTTC.

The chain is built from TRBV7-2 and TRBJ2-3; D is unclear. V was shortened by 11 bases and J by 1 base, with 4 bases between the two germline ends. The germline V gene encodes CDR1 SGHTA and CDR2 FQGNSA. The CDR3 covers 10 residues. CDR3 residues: CAPGTDTQYF. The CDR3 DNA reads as TGTGCCCCGGGCACAGATACGCAGTATTTT.

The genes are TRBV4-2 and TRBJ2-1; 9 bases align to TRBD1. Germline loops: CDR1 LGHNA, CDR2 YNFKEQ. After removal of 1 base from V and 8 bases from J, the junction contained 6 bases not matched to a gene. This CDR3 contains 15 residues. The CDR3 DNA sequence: TGTGCCAGCAGCCAAGCCGGGACAGGGAGCGATGAGCAGTTCTTC. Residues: CASSQAGTGSDEQFF.

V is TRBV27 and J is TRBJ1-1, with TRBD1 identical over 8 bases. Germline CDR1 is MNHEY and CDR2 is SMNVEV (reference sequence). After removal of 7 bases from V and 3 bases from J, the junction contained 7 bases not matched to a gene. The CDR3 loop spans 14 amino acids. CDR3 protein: CASTRTGRDTEAFF. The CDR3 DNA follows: TGTGCCAGCACCCGGACAGGGAGAGACACTGAAGCTTTCTTT.

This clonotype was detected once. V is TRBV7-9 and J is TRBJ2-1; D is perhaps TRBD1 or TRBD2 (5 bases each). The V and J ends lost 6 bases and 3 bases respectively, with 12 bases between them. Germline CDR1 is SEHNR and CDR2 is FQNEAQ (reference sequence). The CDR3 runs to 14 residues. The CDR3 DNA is TGTGCCAGCAGAACCGGGACGGACTACAATGAGCAGTTCTTC. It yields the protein CASRTGTDYNEQFF.

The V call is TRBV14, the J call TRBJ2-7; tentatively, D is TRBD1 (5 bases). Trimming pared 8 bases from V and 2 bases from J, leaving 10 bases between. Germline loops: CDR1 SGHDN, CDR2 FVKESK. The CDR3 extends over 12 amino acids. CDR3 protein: CASGASPYEQYF. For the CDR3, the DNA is TGTGCCAGCGGGGCTAGTCCCTACGAGCAGTACTTC.

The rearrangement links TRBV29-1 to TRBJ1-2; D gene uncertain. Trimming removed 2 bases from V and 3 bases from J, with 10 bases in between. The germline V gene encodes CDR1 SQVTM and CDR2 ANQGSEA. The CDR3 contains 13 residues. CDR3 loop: CSVEPTEDYGYTF. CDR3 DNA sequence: TGCAGCGTTGAACCTACAGAGGACTATGGCTACACCTTC.

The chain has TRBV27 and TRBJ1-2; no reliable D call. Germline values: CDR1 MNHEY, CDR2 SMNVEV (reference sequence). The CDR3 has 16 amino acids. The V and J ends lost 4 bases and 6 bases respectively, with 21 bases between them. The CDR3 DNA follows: TGTGCCAGCAGTTCCTTTGGAGGTGGCGGGGTGGATGGCTACACCTTC. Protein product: CASSSFGGGGVDGYTF.

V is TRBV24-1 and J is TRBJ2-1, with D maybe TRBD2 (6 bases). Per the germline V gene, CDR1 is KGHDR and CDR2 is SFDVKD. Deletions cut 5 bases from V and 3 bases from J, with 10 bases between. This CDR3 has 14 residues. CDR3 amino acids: CATSGGTGYNEQFF. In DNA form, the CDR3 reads TGTGCCACCAGTGGTGGGACTGGCTACAATGAGCAGTTCTTC.

The CDR3 loop is CASSLGLAANEQFF. In nucleotides, the CDR3 is TGTGCCAGCAGCTTGGGACTAGCGGCCAATGAGCAGTTCTTC. This chain joins TRBV5-6 and TRBJ2-1; TRBD2 matches at 9 bases. The CDR3 is 14 amino acids. V was clipped by 0 bases and J by 6 bases; unmatched bases: 1. From germline, CDR1 is SGHDT and CDR2 YYEEEE. Variable domain in full (rest from reference TRBV5-6 and TRBJ2-1): DAGVTQSPTHLIKTRGQQVTLRCSPKSGHDTVSWYQQALGQGPQFIFQYYEEEERQRGNFPDRFSGHQFPNYSSELNVNALLLGDSALYLCASSLGLAANEQFFGPGTRLTVL.

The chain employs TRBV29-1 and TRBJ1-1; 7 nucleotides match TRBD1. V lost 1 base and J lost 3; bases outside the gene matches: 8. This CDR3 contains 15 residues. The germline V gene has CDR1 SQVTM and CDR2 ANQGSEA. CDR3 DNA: TGCAGCGTTGAAGCCCTAGGGACAGCGGACACTGAAGCTTTCTTT. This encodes CSVEALGTADTEAFF. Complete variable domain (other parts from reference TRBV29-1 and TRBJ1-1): SAVISQKPSRDICQRGTSLTIQCQVDSQVTMMFWYRQQPGQSLTLIATANQGSEATYESGFVIDKFPISRPNLTFSTLTVSNMSPEDSSIYLCSVEALGTADTEAFFGQGTRLTVV.

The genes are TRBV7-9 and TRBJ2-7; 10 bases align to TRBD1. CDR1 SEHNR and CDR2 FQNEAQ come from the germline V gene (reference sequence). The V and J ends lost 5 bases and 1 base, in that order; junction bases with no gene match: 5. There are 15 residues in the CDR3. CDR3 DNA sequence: TGTGCCAGCAGCCCGACAGGGGGCCCTTCCTACGAGCAGTACTTC. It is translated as CASSPTGGPSYEQYF.

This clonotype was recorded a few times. CDR3 nucleotides: TGTGCCAGTTCCCAAGGGGCTGGGGAGCTGTTTTTT. The encoded protein is CASSQGAGELFF. The chain uses TRBV12-3 or TRBV12-4 and TRBJ2-2; D perhaps matches TRBD1 (5 bases). Trimming took 9 bases from V and 8 from J, leaving 13 bases between them. CDR3 size: 12 residues.

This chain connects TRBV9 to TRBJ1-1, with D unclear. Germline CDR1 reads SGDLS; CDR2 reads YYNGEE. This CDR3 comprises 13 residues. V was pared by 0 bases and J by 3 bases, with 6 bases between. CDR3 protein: CASSVASDTEAFF. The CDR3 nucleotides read TGTGCCAGCAGCGTAGCCTCAGACACTGAAGCTTTCTTT.

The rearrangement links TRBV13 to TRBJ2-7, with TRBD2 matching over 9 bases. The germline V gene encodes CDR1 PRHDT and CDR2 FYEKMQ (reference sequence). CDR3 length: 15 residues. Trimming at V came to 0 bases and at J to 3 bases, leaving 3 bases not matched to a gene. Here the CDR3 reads CASSLGGGGDYEQYF. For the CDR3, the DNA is TGTGCCAGCAGCTTAGGAGGCGGGGGGGACTACGAGCAGTACTTC.

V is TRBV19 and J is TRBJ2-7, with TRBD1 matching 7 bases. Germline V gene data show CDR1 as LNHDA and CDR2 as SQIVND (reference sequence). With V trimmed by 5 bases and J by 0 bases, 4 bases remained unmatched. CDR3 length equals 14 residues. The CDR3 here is CASSDRDSSYEQYF. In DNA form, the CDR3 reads TGTGCCAGTAGTGACCGGGACAGCTCCTACGAGCAGTACTTC.

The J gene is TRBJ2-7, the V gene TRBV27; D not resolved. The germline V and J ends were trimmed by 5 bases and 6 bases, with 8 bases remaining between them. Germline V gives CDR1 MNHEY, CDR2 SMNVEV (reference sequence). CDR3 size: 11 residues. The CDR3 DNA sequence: TGTGCCAGCAGTGGACCGCGCGAGCAGTACTTC. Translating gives CASSGPREQYF.

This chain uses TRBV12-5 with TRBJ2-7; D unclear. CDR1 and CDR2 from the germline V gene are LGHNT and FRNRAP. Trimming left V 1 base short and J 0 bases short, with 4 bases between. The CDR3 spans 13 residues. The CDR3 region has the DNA TGTGCTAGTGGTTTGGGCGTCTCCTACGAGCAGTACTTC. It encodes CASGLGVSYEQYF. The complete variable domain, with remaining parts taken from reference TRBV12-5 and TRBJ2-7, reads DARVTQTPRHKVTEMGQEVTMRCQPILGHNTVFWYRQTMMQGLELLAYFRNRAPLDDSGMPKDRFSAEMPDATLATLKIQPSEPRDSAVYFCASGLGVSYEQYFGPGTRLTVT.

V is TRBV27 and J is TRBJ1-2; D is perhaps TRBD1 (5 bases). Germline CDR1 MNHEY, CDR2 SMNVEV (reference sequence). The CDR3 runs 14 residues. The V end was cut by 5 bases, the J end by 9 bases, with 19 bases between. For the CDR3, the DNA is TGTGCCAGCAGTCCCGGGAAGGGGAGGCGTCGCTACACCTTC. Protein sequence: CASSPGKGRRRYTF.

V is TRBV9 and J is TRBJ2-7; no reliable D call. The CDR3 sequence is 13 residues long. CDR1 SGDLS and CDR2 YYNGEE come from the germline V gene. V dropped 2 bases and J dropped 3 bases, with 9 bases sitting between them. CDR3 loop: CASSVSEFYEQYF. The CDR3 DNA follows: TGTGCCAGCAGCGTTTCGGAATTCTACGAGCAGTACTTC.

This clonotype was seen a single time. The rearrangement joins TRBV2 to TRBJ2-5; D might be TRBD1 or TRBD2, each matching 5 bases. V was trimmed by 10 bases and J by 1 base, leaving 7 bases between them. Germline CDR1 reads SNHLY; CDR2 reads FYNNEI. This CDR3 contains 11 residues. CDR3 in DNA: TGTGCCACTGGGACCCAAGAGACCCAGTACTTC. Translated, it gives CATGTQETQYF. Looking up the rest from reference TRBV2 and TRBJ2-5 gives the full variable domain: EPEVTQTPSHQVTQMGQEVILRCVPISNHLYFYWYRQILGQKVEFLVSFYNNEISEKSEIFDDQFSVERPDGSNFTLKIRSTKLEDSAMYFCATGTQETQYFGPGTRLLVL.

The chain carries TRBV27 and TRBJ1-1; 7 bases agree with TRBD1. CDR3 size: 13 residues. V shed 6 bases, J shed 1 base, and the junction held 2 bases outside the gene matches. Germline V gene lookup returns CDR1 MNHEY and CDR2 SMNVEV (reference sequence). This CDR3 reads CASRRGQNTEAFF. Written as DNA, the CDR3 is TGTGCCAGCAGAAGGGGGCAGAACACTGAAGCTTTCTTT.

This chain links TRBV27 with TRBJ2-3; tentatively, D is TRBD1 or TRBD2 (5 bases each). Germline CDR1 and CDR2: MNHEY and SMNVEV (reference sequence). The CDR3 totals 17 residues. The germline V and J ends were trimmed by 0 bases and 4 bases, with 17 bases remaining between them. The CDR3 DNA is TGTGCCAGCAGTTTATCTAACCCGAGGGGAGTGGCAGATACGCAGTATTTT. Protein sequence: CASSLSNPRGVADTQYF.

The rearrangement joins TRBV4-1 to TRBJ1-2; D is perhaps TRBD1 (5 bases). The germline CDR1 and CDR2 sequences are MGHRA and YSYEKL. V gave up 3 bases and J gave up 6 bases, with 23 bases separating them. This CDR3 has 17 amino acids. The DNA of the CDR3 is TGCGCCAGCAGCCAGGCCCCTGGAGGGCAGGGCGGCAATGGCTACACCTTC. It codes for CASSQAPGGQGGNGYTF.

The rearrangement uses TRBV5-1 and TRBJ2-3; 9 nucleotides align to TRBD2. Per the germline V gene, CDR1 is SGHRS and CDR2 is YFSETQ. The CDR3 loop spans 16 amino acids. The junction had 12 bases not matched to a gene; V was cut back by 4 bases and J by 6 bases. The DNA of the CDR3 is TGCGCCAGCAGCCCCACAGGCGGGGGGGCCCGTGATACGCAGTATTTT. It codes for CASSPTGGGARDTQYF. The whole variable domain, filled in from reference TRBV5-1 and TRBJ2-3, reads KAGVTQTPRYLIKTRGQQVTLSCSPISGHRSVSWYQQTPGQGLQFLFEYFSETQRNKGNFPGRFSGRQFSNSRSEMNVSTLELGDSALYLCASSPTGGGARDTQYFGPGTRLTVL.

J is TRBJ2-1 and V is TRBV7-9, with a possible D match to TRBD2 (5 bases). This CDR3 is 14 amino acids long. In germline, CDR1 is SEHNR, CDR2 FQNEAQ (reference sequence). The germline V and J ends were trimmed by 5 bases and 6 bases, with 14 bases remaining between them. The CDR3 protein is CASSPRDTPNEQFF. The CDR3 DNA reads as TGTGCCAGCAGCCCCCGGGATACACCCAATGAGCAGTTCTTC.